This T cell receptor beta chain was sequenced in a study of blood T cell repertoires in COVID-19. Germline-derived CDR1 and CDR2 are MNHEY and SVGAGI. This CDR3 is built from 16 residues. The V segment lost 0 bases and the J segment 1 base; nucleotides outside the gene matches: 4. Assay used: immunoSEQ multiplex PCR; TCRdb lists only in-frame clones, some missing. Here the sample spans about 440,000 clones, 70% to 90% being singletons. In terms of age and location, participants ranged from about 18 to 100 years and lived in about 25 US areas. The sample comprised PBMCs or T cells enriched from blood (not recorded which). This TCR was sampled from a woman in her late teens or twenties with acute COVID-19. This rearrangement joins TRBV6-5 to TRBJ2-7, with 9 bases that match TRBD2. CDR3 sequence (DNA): TGTGCCAGCAGTTACTCCGGGACTAGCAGGTCCTACGAGCAGTACTTC. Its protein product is CASSYSGTSRSYEQYF.